The 19 T cell receptor beta chains below come from one sample, sequenced in a study of T cells after yellow fever vaccination. A single record per CDR3 protein comes from TCRdb applying MiXCR to the 5' RACE reads. In the table there are some 560,000 distinct CDR3 sequences, roughly 17% of which are singletons. Here the sequenced sample was PBMCs, taken about 5 days after the first yellow fever vaccination. The receptors come from a man between 18 and 35 years old who received the YFV17D yellow fever vaccine.

The rearrangement uses TRBV14 and TRBJ2-5; 9 bases are a match to TRBD1. V gave up 4 bases and J gave up 5 bases; unmatched junction bases: 8. The V gene's germline CDR1 is SGHDN and CDR2 FVKESK. The CDR3 extends over 15 amino acids. The CDR3 region is CASSPWTGEKETQYF. The CDR3 DNA follows: TGTGCCAGCAGCCCCTGGACAGGGGAAAAGGAGACCCAGTACTTC.

This clonotype showed up many times. One junction end does not reproduce the germline sequence, and a read error may be involved. The chain employs TRBV12-3 or TRBV12-4 and TRBJ2-3; D remains ambiguous. There are 13 residues in the CDR3. The CDR3 is CASSLDRADTQYF. CDR3 nucleotide sequence: TGTGCCAGCAGCTTAGATCGTGCGGATACGCAGTATTTT.

This clonotype was seen at least ten times. This chain uses TRBV5-5 with TRBJ2-7, with a possible D match to TRBD2 (5 bases). CDR1 and CDR2 (germline): SGHKS, YYEKEE (reference sequence). The CDR3 has 13 amino acids. V was clipped by 3 bases and J by 2 bases, with 9 bases between them. Here the CDR3 reads CASSSGSTYEQYF. The CDR3 region has the DNA TGTGCCAGCAGCTCGGGGTCCACCTACGAGCAGTACTTC.

This clonotype was counted at least ten times. The chain employs TRBV9 and TRBJ2-5, with D perhaps TRBD1 (5 bases). Germline V gene sequence: CDR1 SGDLS, CDR2 YYNGEE. The CDR3 is 15 amino acids. Trimming stripped 0 bases from V and 2 bases from J, with 11 bases between. The CDR3 loop is CASSVGTGEQETQYF. Written as DNA, the CDR3 is TGTGCCAGCAGCGTAGGAACAGGAGAACAAGAGACCCAGTACTTC.

This clonotype was detected many times. The chain employs TRBV5-1 and TRBJ2-2; D is ambiguous. The V end was cut by 4 bases, the J end by 7 bases, with 11 bases between. Germline CDR1 is SGHRS and CDR2 is YFSETQ. The CDR3 spans 13 residues. CDR3 in amino acids: CASSRDANGELFF. The DNA for the CDR3 is TGCGCCAGCAGCCGTGACGCTAACGGGGAGCTGTTTTTT.

The genes are TRBV7-2 and TRBJ2-5; D gene unclear. V shed 1 base and J shed 2 bases, with 14 bases lying between them. Per germline, CDR1 SGHTA and CDR2 FQGNSA. The CDR3 covers 16 residues. This CDR3 is CASSLVVGLGQETQYF. In DNA form, the CDR3 reads TGTGCCAGCAGCTTAGTAGTTGGCCTCGGGCAAGAGACCCAGTACTTC. Using reference TRBV7-2 and TRBJ2-5 for the parts outside the CDR3, the full variable domain is GAGVSQSPSNKVTEKGKDVELRCDPISGHTALYWYRQSLGQGLEFLIYFQGNSAPDKSGLPSDRFSAERTGGSVSTLTIQRTQQEDSAVYLCASSLVVGLGQETQYFGPGTRLLVL.

A few counts support this clonotype. This sequence joins TRBV9 and TRBJ2-6; D possibly corresponds to TRBD1 (5 bases). With 2 bases removed from V and 2 bases from J, the gap between germline ends came to 14 bases. From germline, CDR1 is SGDLS and CDR2 YYNGEE. The CDR3 sequence is 17 residues long. Here the CDR3 reads CASSVRQGEPGANVLTF. Written as DNA, the CDR3 is TGTGCCAGCAGCGTCCGCCAGGGTGAGCCTGGGGCCAACGTCCTGACTTTC.

This clonotype occurred a few times. The gene calls are TRBV6-2 or TRBV6-3 and TRBJ2-1; D possibly corresponds to TRBD2 (6 bases). Looked up from germline, CDR1 is MNHEY and CDR2 is SVGEGT. This CDR3 is built from 15 residues. The V end lost 5 bases, the J end lost 4 bases, and 15 bases lay between the germline ends. CDR3 DNA sequence: TGTGCCAGCAGTACTGGTGGCGGGGTATACAATGAGCAGTTCTTC. It yields the protein CASSTGGGVYNEQFF.

The gene calls are TRBV9 and TRBJ2-2; D is possibly TRBD1 or TRBD2 (6 bases each). The germline gives CDR1 SGDLS, CDR2 YYNGEE. The length of the CDR3 is 15 residues. V was clipped by 2 bases and J by 4 bases, with 12 bases between them. This CDR3 reads CASSVRGRGTGELFF. Here the CDR3 DNA reads TGTGCCAGCAGCGTCCGGGGGCGCGGCACCGGGGAGCTGTTTTTT.

This sequence joins TRBV29-1 and TRBJ2-3; D possibly corresponds to TRBD1 (5 bases). Germline CDR1 and CDR2: SQVTM and ANQGSEA. Trimming pared 1 base from V and 4 bases from J, leaving 9 bases between. This CDR3 has 13 amino acids. CDR3 sequence: CSVEGRVADTQYF. As DNA, the CDR3 is TGCAGCGTTGAAGGCAGGGTGGCAGATACGCAGTATTTT.

The rearrangement joins TRBV11-2 to TRBJ2-4; 8 bases map to TRBD2. The CDR3 has 18 amino acids. The germline gives CDR1 SGHAT, CDR2 FQNNGV. The V and J ends lost 2 bases and 0 bases, in that order; junction bases with no gene match: 9. The CDR3 DNA reads TGTGCCAGCAGCTTAAACAGCGGGGGCCCGCTAGCCAAAAACATTCAGTACTTC. Residues: CASSLNSGGPLAKNIQYF.

This clonotype came up many times. The genes are TRBV5-1 and TRBJ2-1, with 7 bases matching TRBD2. Germline CDR1 SGHRS, CDR2 YFSETQ. V was pared by 0 bases and J by 7 bases, with 10 bases of the junction left unmatched. This CDR3 region has 16 residues. The CDR3 spells CASSLGVDSGGNEQFF. CDR3 in DNA: TGCGCCAGCAGCTTGGGAGTGGACTCCGGGGGGAATGAGCAGTTCTTC.

This clonotype was seen only a few times. The chain uses TRBV7-2 and TRBJ2-5; TRBD2 matches 10 bases. Germline V gives CDR1 SGHTA, CDR2 FQGNSA. Losses at the gene ends were 6 bases for V and 4 bases for J; bases not matched to a gene: 5. The CDR3 loop spans 14 amino acids. As DNA, the CDR3 is TGTGCCAGCAGGCTAGCGGGGGCACGAGAGACCCAGTACTTC. As protein: CASRLAGARETQYF.

In this sample, this clonotype turned up a few times. This rearrangement joins TRBV7-9 to TRBJ2-3; D may be TRBD2 (5 bases). The CDR3 sequence is 15 residues long. V dropped 3 bases and J dropped 7 bases, with 17 bases sitting between them. Germline V gene lookup returns CDR1 SEHNR and CDR2 FQNEAQ (reference sequence). The CDR3 loop is CASSFRHGKLNTQYF. Written as DNA, the CDR3 is TGTGCCAGCAGCTTCAGACACGGGAAGTTGAATACGCAGTATTTT.

The chain is built from TRBV6-1 and TRBJ2-3, with TRBD2 as a possible D gene (5 bases). V lost 6 bases and J 1 base, leaving 17 bases between the germline ends. CDR1 and CDR2 (germline): MNHNS, SASEGT. This CDR3 is 16 amino acids long. The CDR3 here is CASRTRAGMGTDTQYF. In DNA, the CDR3 is TGTGCCAGCAGAACTAGGGCGGGCATGGGCACAGATACGCAGTATTTT.

The table lists this clonotype with many counts. The gene calls are TRBV5-1 and TRBJ2-1, with 9 bases identical to TRBD2. The J segment lost 8 bases and the V segment lost 0 bases, leaving 6 bases of the junction unmatched. Germline CDR1 reads SGHRS; CDR2 reads YFSETQ. There are 15 residues in the CDR3. CDR3 sequence reads: CASSLVLSGGYEQFF. The CDR3 DNA follows: TGCGCCAGCAGCTTGGTTCTGAGCGGGGGGTATGAGCAGTTCTTC. The full variable domain, in which reference TRBV5-1 and TRBJ2-1 provide the parts outside the CDR3, is KAGVTQTPRYLIKTRGQQVTLSCSPISGHRSVSWYQQTPGQGLQFLFEYFSETQRNKGNFPGRFSGRQFSNSRSEMNVSTLELGDSALYLCASSLVLSGGYEQFFGPGTRLTVL.

The chain carries TRBV5-1 and TRBJ1-1; 9 bases fit TRBD1. J lost 0 bases, V lost 5 bases, and 14 bases had no gene match. CDR1 and CDR2 from the germline V gene are SGHRS and YFSETQ. The CDR3 covers 18 residues. The CDR3 DNA sequence: TGCGCCAGCAGTTTTAGAACCGGGACAGGGACGATGAACACTGAAGCTTTCTTT. Encoded protein: CASSFRTGTGTMNTEAFF. Based on the CDR3 plus reference TRBV5-1 and TRBJ1-1, the full variable domain is KAGVTQTPRYLIKTRGQQVTLSCSPISGHRSVSWYQQTPGQGLQFLFEYFSETQRNKGNFPGRFSGRQFSNSRSEMNVSTLELGDSALYLCASSFRTGTGTMNTEAFFGQGTRLTVV.

This clonotype was counted between two and nine times. The chain employs TRBV2 and TRBJ2-5; D ambiguous. Germline values: CDR1 SNHLY, CDR2 FYNNEI. The CDR3 contains 11 residues. V lost 3 bases to trimming and J lost 5 bases, with 4 bases between them. This CDR3 reads CASSDKETQYF. In nucleotides, the CDR3 is TGTGCCAGCAGTGATAAGGAGACCCAGTACTTC.

V and J are TRBV5-6 and TRBJ1-1, with no clear D. The CDR3 runs 15 residues. CDR1 SGHDT and CDR2 YYEEEE come from the germline V gene. The germline V and J ends were trimmed by 0 bases and 5 bases, with 14 bases remaining between them. In DNA, the CDR3 is TGTGCCAGCAGCTTGGGGGCGGGGTGGCCAACTGAAGCTTTCTTT. Translation: CASSLGAGWPTEAFF.